Shown below are 28 T cell receptor beta chains from a single sample sequenced in a study of cytomegalovirus exposure and HLA in healthy donors. Primers: 60 Vbeta forward and 13 Jbeta reverse. TCRdb's table, derived via immunoSEQ multiplex PCR, lists solely in-frame clones and lacks some. The sample has about 160,000 clones, approximately 88% seen once; the top ten hold about 1.4%. The specimen was PBMCs. The origin of the receptors is a woman aged 18-29 years in good health and CMV-seronegative.

The rearrangement joins TRBV7-9 to TRBJ1-2; D gene unclear. This CDR3 region has 11 residues. Germline assignment: CDR1 SEHNR and CDR2 FQNEAQ (reference sequence). CDR3 in amino acids: CSGGYRDGYTF. The CDR3 coding sequence is TGTTCCGGAGGATATAGGGATGGCTACACCTTC.

V usage is TRBV2 and J usage is TRBJ2-3; TRBD1 agrees at 7 bases. V was pared by 6 bases and J by 3 bases, with 9 bases of the junction left unmatched. The CDR3 is made up of 15 amino acids. Germline loops: CDR1 SNHLY, CDR2 FYNNEI. The CDR3, as DNA: TGTGCCAGCAGAGACAGGGAACTCCTAACAGATACGCAGTATTTT. Translating it yields CASRDRELLTDTQYF.

V and J are TRBV5-1 and TRBJ2-1; the match to TRBD2 covers 13 bases. The trim removed 4 bases at V and 4 bases at J, leaving 8 bases unmatched. CDR3 size: 17 residues. CDR1 and CDR2 from the germline V gene are SGHRS and YFSETQ. This chain's CDR3 is CASSPAPGLAGYNEQFF. The CDR3 nucleotides are TGCGCCAGCAGCCCCGCACCGGGACTAGCGGGATACAATGAGCAGTTCTTC.

This chain connects TRBV18 to TRBJ2-3; D not certain. CDR1 is KGHSH, CDR2 LQKENI, per germline. V dropped 0 bases and J dropped 0 bases, with 16 bases sitting between them. There are 18 residues in the CDR3. The CDR3 protein is CASSPPNPPRLSTDTQYF. For the CDR3, the DNA is TGTGCCAGCTCACCACCGAATCCGCCCAGACTTAGCACAGATACGCAGTATTTT.

V and J are TRBV11-2 and TRBJ2-3; D is uncertain. Between the trimmed V and J ends, which lost 5 bases and 2 bases, there was a span of 20 bases. Germline loops: CDR1 SGHAT, CDR2 FQNNGV. The CDR3 totals 17 residues. Written as DNA, the CDR3 is TGTGCCAGCAGCCGAGCCGCTACTAAACACTTCACAGATACGCAGTATTTT. Amino acids: CASSRAATKHFTDTQYF.

This chain uses TRBV4-1 with TRBJ1-2; tentative D call: TRBD1 (5 bases). The V and J ends lost 0 bases and 4 bases respectively, with 9 bases between them. The CDR3 runs to 14 residues. From germline, CDR1 is MGHRA and CDR2 YSYEKL. CDR3 bases: TGCGCCAGCAGCCAAGACCGCGGGACCTATGGCTACACCTTC. This gives the protein CASSQDRGTYGYTF.

The chain couples TRBV9 to TRBJ1-1; 7 bases fit TRBD1. Trimming cost V 0 bases and J 6 bases; bases outside gene matches: 2. The CDR3 contains 13 residues. In germline, CDR1 is SGDLS, CDR2 YYNGEE. The CDR3 coding sequence is TGTGCCAGCAGCGTAGTGGACAGGTCTGAAGCTTTCTTT. Translating it yields CASSVVDRSEAFF.

This clone appeared a single time. The chain joins TRBV18 to TRBJ2-2; 7 bases line up with TRBD1. The ends lost 3 bases at V and 3 bases at J; junction bases unmatched: 1. CDR1 is KGHSH and CDR2 is LQKENI in the germline V gene. The CDR3 is 14 amino acids. The CDR3 sequence: CASSPGQDTGELFF. CDR3 sequence (DNA): TGTGCCAGCTCACCCGGACAGGACACCGGGGAGCTGTTTTTT.

V usage is TRBV27 and J usage is TRBJ1-6; D remains ambiguous. CDR3 size: 16 residues. The germline V and J ends were trimmed by 3 bases and 0 bases, with 9 bases remaining between them. Germline lookup yields CDR1 MNHEY and CDR2 SMNVEV (reference sequence). The CDR3 DNA reads as TGTGCCAGCAGTTTCGAAGCAAGCTCCTATAATTCACCCCTCCACTTT. Translating gives CASSFEASSYNSPLHF.

J is TRBJ1-2 and V is TRBV6-5; D might be TRBD1 (6 bases). This CDR3 is built from 14 residues. Germline V gene sequence: CDR1 MNHEY, CDR2 SVGAGI. Trimming left V 6 bases short and J 5 bases short, with 16 bases between. In DNA form, the CDR3 reads TGTGCCAGCAGAAGCTCGACAGGTCATTATGGCTACACCTTC. This translates into CASRSSTGHYGYTF.

This clone was seen once. V gene TRBV7-8 combines with J gene TRBJ1-1; TRBD1 is a possible D gene (6 bases). The V gene lost 1 base and the J gene lost 1 base, with 7 bases spanning the gap. Germline V lookup: CDR1 SGHVS, CDR2 FQNEAQ. There are 14 residues in the CDR3. The CDR3 DNA sequence: TGTGCCAGCAGCTTAGGGGGACAGAACACTGAAGCTTTCTTT. As protein: CASSLGGQNTEAFF.

The J gene is TRBJ2-6, the V gene TRBV19; unclear D gene. Between the trimmed V and J ends, which lost 9 bases and 3 bases, there was a span of 15 bases. Germline values: CDR1 LNHDA, CDR2 SQIVND (reference sequence). The CDR3 consists of 15 residues. CDR3 DNA sequence: TGTGCCAGCTTACGAGGTTTTGGTGGGGCCAACGTCCTGACTTTC. This encodes CASLRGFGGANVLTF.

The chain joins TRBV4-1 to TRBJ2-5; 8 bases line up with TRBD2. Germline loops: CDR1 MGHRA, CDR2 YSYEKL. Unmatched junction bases numbered 16, after V lost 0 bases and J lost 4 bases. The CDR3 is 19 amino acids. This CDR3 is CASSQEGGGTGGRGETQYF. The CDR3 nucleotides are TGCGCCAGCAGCCAAGAAGGTGGTGGGACGGGGGGGCGCGGAGAGACCCAGTACTTC.

The chain links TRBV6-5 to TRBJ2-1; D is perhaps TRBD1 (6 bases). The CDR3 covers 15 residues. CDR1 and CDR2 (germline): MNHEY, SVGAGI. V shed 2 bases and J shed 1 base, with 9 bases lying between them. Here the CDR3 DNA reads TGTGCCAGCAGTTACGGGACACCTTCCTACAATGAGCAGTTCTTC. This translates into CASSYGTPSYNEQFF.

The V and J genes are TRBV28 and TRBJ2-5, with 7 nucleotides matching TRBD1. The J call may be mistaken, given a closer DNA end match to TRBJ2-7. Germline lookup yields CDR1 MDHEN and CDR2 SYDVKM. The CDR3 length is 15 residues. As DNA, the CDR3 is TGTGCCAGCAGTTTATTAGGGGGCATCGGCTACGAGCAGTACTTC. It codes for CASSLLGGIGYEQYF.

The sample holds one count of this clone. The chain has TRBV6-6 and TRBJ2-7, with D perhaps matching TRBD2 (5 bases). V shed 8 bases and J shed 6 bases, with 14 bases lying between them. The germline V gene encodes CDR1 MNHNY and CDR2 SVGAGI (reference sequence). The CDR3 contains 12 residues. CDR3 protein: CASSQEVGEQYF. CDR3 nucleotide sequence: TGTGCCAGCTCCCAGGAGGTTGGCGAGCAGTACTTC.

This clone was counted a few times. The CDR3 DNA reads TGTGCCAGCAGCCGCTATGGGGCATATAGCAATCAGCCCCAGCATTTT. It translates to CASSRYGAYSNQPQHF. This chain uses TRBV7-2 with TRBJ1-5; tentative D call: TRBD1 (5 bases). Trimming left V 5 bases short and J 0 bases short, with 14 bases between. The CDR3 has 16 amino acids. Germline loops: CDR1 SGHTA, CDR2 FQGNSA.

Turning to this clone: This sample includes further DNA sequences coding for the same CDR3. CDR3 in amino acids: CASGLGATNEKLFF. In DNA, the CDR3 is TGTGCCAGTGGACTCGGTGCAACTAATGAAAAACTGTTTTTT. The chain carries TRBV19 and TRBJ1-4, with D uncertain. Germline V CDR1 and CDR2: LNHDA, SQIVND (reference sequence). The CDR3 contains 14 residues. V lost 8 bases and J lost 0, with 10 bases in between. Full variable domain (outside the CDR3, taken from reference TRBV19 and TRBJ1-4): DGGITQSPKYLFRKEGQNVTLSCEQNLNHDAMYWYRQDPGQGLRLIYYSQIVNDFQKGDIAEGYSVSREKKESFPLTVTSAQKNPTAFYLCASGLGATNEKLFFGSGTQLSVL.

In its sample, this clone was seen once. This chain joins TRBV6-5 and TRBJ1-2, with a possible D match to TRBD1 (5 bases). CDR1 is MNHEY and CDR2 is SVGAGI in the germline V gene. The length of the CDR3 is 14 residues. V was trimmed by 2 bases and J by 7 bases, leaving 14 bases between them. In nucleotides, the CDR3 is TGTGCCAGCAGTTACGTAAGGGGTAACCGTGGCTACACCTTC. Its protein product is CASSYVRGNRGYTF.

The chain has TRBV21-1 and TRBJ2-6; the DNA was not compared with TRBD1, the D call given in the table. TRBV21-1 is a pseudogene segment. The CDR3 is 18 residues long. The CDR3 region has the DNA TGTGCCAGCAGCAAACGTCCGGACAGGTCCTCTGGGGCCAACGTCCTGACTTTC. The encoded protein is CASSKRPDRSSGANVLTF.

This sequence joins TRBV6-1 and TRBJ2-2; tentative D call: TRBD1 (6 bases). The CDR3 spans 15 residues. Germline V gene data show CDR1 as MNHNS and CDR2 as SASEGT. The germline V and J ends were trimmed by 1 base and 3 bases, with 9 bases remaining between them. As DNA, the CDR3 is TGTGCCAGCAGTGAAGAGGCAGGGGACACCGGGGAGCTGTTTTTT. It codes for CASSEEAGDTGELFF.

This sequence joins TRBV6-6 and TRBJ1-1; D call uncertain. V dropped 2 bases and J dropped 0 bases, with 10 bases sitting between them. Per germline, CDR1 MNHNY and CDR2 SVGAGI (reference sequence). There are 15 residues in the CDR3. This CDR3 is CASSYIQDMNTEAFF. The CDR3 DNA is TGTGCCAGCAGTTACATTCAGGATATGAACACTGAAGCTTTCTTT.

This sequence joins TRBV11-2 and TRBJ1-4; 7 bases map to TRBD1. The CDR3 contains 13 residues. With V trimmed by 5 bases and J by 8 bases, 5 bases remained unmatched. Per germline, CDR1 SGHAT and CDR2 FQNNGV. DNA for the CDR3: TGTGCCAGCAGCGACCGGGACAGCGAAAAACTGTTTTTT. It is translated as CASSDRDSEKLFF.

This chain uses TRBV2 with TRBJ2-7; 9 bases are a match to TRBD1. The germline gives CDR1 SNHLY, CDR2 FYNNEI. V was clipped by 7 bases and J by 4 bases; unmatched bases: 11. CDR3 length equals 15 residues. The chain's CDR3 is CASTAGTGNYYEQYF. DNA for the CDR3: TGTGCCAGCACCGCGGGGACAGGGAATTATTACGAGCAGTACTTC.

A single count supports this clone. This sample also contains other DNA sequences that code for the same CDR3. The chain has TRBV23-1 and TRBJ2-2, with D unresolved. TRBV23-1 belongs to the ORF category, with a function that is uncertain. CDR3 length: 13 amino acids. V lost 10 bases and J lost 6, with 15 bases in between. The CDR3 DNA is TGCGCCACCTCAGGTTCGGTAGCCGGGGAGCTGTTTTTT. Translated: CATSGSVAGELFF.

The genes are TRBV5-1 and TRBJ1-2; 10 positions match TRBD1. This CDR3 comprises 14 residues. The J segment lost 5 bases and the V segment lost 4 bases, leaving 5 bases of the junction unmatched. Germline lookup yields CDR1 SGHRS and CDR2 YFSETQ. DNA for the CDR3: TGCGCCAGCAGCGTGACAGGGGGCGCTTATGGCTACACCTTC. It is translated as CASSVTGGAYGYTF. Drawing the rest from reference TRBV5-1 and TRBJ1-2, the complete variable domain is KAGVTQTPRYLIKTRGQQVTLSCSPISGHRSVSWYQQTPGQGLQFLFEYFSETQRNKGNFPGRFSGRQFSNSRSEMNVSTLELGDSALYLCASSVTGGAYGYTFGSGTRLTVV.

This rearrangement joins TRBV7-6 to TRBJ2-5, with D unresolved. Trimming removed 1 base from V and 5 bases from J, with 14 bases in between. Germline V gene lookup returns CDR1 SGHVS and CDR2 FNYEAQ. The CDR3 is 15 amino acids. CDR3 in DNA: TGTGCCAGCAGCTTAGATCTAAGCTCCGGGGAGACCCAGTACTTC. It is translated as CASSLDLSSGETQYF.

This sequence joins TRBV10-3 and TRBJ2-7, with D possibly matching TRBD1 (6 bases). From germline, CDR1 is ENHRY and CDR2 SYGVKD. The CDR3 extends over 13 amino acids. V was shortened by 6 bases and J by 3 bases, with 12 bases between the two germline ends. CDR3 nucleotide sequence: TGTGCCATCAGCCCCGGGACAAACTACGAGCAGTACTTC. The encoded protein is CAISPGTNYEQYF.